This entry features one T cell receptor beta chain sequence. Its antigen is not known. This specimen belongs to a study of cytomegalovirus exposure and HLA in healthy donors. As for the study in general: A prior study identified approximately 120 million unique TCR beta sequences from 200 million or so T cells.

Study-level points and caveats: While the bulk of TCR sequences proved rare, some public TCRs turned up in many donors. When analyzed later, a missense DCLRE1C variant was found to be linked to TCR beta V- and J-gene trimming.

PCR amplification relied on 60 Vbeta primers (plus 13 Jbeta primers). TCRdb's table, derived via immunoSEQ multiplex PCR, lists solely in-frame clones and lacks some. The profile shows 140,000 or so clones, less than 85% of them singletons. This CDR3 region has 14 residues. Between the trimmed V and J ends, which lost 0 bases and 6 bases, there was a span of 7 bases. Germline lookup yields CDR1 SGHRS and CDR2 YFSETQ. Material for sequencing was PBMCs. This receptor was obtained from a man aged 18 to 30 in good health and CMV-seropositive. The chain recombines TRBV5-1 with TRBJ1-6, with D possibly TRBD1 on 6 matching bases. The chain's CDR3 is CASSLDRVNSPLHF. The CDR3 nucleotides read TGCGCCAGCAGCTTGGACAGGGTTAATTCACCCCTCCACTTT. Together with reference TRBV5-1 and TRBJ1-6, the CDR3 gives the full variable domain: KAGVTQTPRYLIKTRGQQVTLSCSPISGHRSVSWYQQTPGQGLQFLFEYFSETQRNKGNFPGRFSGRQFSNSRSEMNVSTLELGDSALYLCASSLDRVNSPLHFGNGTRLTVT.